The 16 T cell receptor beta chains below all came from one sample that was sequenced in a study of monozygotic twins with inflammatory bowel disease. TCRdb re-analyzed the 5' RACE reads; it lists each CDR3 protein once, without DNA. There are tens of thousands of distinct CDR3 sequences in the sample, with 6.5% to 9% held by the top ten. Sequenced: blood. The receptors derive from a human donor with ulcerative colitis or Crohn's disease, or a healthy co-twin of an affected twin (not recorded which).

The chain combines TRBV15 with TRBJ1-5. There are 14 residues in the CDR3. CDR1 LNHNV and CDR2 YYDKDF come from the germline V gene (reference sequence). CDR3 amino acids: CATSSTDSNQPQHF.

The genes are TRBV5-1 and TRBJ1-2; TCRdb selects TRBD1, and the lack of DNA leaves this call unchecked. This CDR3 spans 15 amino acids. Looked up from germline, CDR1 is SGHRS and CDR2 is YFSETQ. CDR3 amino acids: CASRFGTPGIHGYTF.

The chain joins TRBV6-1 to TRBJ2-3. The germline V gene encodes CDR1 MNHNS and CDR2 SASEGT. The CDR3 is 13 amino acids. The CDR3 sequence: CASVGRSTDTQYF.

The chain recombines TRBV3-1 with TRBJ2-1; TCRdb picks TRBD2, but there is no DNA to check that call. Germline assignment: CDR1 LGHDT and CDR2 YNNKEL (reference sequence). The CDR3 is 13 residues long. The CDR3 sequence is CASSQKLGLGQFF.

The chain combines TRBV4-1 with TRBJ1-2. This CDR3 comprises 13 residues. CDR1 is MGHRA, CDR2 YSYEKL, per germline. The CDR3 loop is CASSQTARNGYTF.

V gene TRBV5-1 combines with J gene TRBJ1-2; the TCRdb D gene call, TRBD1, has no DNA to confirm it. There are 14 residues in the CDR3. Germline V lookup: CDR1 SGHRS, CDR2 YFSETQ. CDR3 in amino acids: CASSPKDGGYGYTF. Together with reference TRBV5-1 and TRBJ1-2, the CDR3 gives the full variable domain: KAGVTQTPRYLIKTRGQQVTLSCSPISGHRSVSWYQQTPGQGLQFLFEYFSETQRNKGNFPGRFSGRQFSNSRSEMNVSTLELGDSALYLCASSPKDGGYGYTFGSGTRLTVV.

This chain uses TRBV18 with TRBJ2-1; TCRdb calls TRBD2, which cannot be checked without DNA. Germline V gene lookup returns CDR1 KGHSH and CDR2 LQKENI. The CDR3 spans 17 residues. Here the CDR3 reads CASSPGFAGNKVNEQFF.

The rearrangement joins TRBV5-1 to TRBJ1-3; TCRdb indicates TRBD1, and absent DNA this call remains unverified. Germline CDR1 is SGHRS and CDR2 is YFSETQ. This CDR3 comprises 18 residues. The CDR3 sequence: CASSFDPGQPISGNTIYF.

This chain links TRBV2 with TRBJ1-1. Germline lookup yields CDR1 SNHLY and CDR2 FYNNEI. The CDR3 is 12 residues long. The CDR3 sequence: CASSGENTEAFF.

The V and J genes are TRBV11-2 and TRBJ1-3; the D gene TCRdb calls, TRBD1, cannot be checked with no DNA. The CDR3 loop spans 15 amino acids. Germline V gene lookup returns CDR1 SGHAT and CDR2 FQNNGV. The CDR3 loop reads CASSYTTGAGNTIYF.

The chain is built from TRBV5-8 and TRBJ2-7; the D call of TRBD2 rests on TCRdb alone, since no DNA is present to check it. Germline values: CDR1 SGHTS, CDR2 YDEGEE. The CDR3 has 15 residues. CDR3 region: CASSRRGWSPYEQYF.

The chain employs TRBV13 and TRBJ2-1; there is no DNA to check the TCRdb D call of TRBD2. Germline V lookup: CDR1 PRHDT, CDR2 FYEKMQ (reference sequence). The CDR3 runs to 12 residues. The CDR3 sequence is CASSLRGPEEFF.

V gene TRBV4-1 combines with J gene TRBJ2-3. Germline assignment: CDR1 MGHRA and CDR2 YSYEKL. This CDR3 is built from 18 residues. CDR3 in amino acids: CASSQRTTIIDSTDTQYF.

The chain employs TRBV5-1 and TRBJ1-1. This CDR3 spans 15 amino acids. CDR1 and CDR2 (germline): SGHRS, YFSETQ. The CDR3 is CASSFNMVQNTEAFF. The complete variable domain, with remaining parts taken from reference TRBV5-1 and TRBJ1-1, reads KAGVTQTPRYLIKTRGQQVTLSCSPISGHRSVSWYQQTPGQGLQFLFEYFSETQRNKGNFPGRFSGRQFSNSRSEMNVSTLELGDSALYLCASSFNMVQNTEAFFGQGTRLTVV.

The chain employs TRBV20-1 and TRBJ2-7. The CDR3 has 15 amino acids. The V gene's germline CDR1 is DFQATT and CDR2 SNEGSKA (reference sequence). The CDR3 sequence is CSARDISGDAYEQYF.

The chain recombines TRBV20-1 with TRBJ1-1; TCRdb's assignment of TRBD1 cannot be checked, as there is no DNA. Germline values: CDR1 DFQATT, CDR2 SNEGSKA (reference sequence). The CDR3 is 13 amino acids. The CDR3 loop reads CSARVTGVTEAFF.